This TCR beta chain was profiled in a study of blood T cell repertoires in COVID-19. Turning to the study itself: COVID-19 samples from acute and convalescent phases originated in the United States, Italy and Spain. In each case, the material was cDNA or gDNA derived from T cells, B-cell-depleted T cells, or PBMCs.

The trim removed 5 bases at V and 5 bases at J, leaving 6 bases unmatched. Germline V lookup: CDR1 SGHVS, CDR2 FQNEAQ. There are 14 residues in the CDR3. Here immunoSEQ multiplex PCR was the method, and the copy in TCRdb shows in-frame clones only, minus some. The sample has about 170,000 clones, roughly 80% seen once. This TCR was recovered from a man between 65 and 85 years old with active or convalescent COVID-19. This chain uses TRBV7-8 with TRBJ1-2, with 9 positions matching TRBD1. Sequenced: peripheral blood. The CDR3 spells CASSADRGDYGYTF. DNA of the CDR3: TGTGCCAGCAGCGCGGACAGGGGTGATTATGGCTACACCTTC.